Below, one T cell receptor (beta chain) is given with its context. This sample was taken from a study of OX40 agonist ivuxolimab in advanced cancers. V trimming: 6 bases; J trimming: 8 bases; junction bases outside the gene matches: 16. The CDR3 is made up of 16 amino acids. Germline-derived CDR1 and CDR2 are SNHLY and FYNNEI. Data came from immunoSEQ multiplex PCR; TCRdb stores just in-frame clones and leaves some out. In the table there are approximately 81,000 clones, 88% of which are singletons. Sequencing was performed on CD4+ or CD8+ T cells sorted from blood, taken in a trial of the OX40 agonist ivuxolimab. The chain employs TRBV2 and TRBJ2-1, with 7 bases lining up with TRBD1. The clonotype originates from an adult with an advanced solid tumor such as melanoma, head and neck, liver or kidney cancer. CDR3 nucleotides: TGTGCCAGCAGCGAGGGGTCCGGGGCAGGGGGTTATGAGCAGTTCTTC. Residues: CASSEGSGAGGYEQFF.